A selection of T cell receptor beta chains follows, all from one sample in a study of blood T cells in healthy people across ages. TCRdb used MiXCR to reprocess the 5' RACE reads, holding one entry per CDR3 protein. There are 2 million or so distinct CDR3 sequences in the sample; less than 50% occur only once, and around 2.1% lies in the top ten. Source material: blood. The receptor set was obtained from a woman aged 40 to 50 in good health. Each CDR3 is given with its conserved first and last residue. A D gene is named only where the DNA matches it firmly. The size field is filled for only some rows; it gives once, few, many or a size class.

D	size	V	J	CDR3	DNA
.	.	TRBV6-1	TRBJ1-2	CASSPSTGLNGYTF	TGTGCCAGCAGTCCATCTACGGGGCTTAATGGCTACACCTTC
.	few	TRBV29-1	TRBJ2-1	CSVEGPYNEQFF	TGCAGCGTCGAAGGCCCCTACAATGAGCAGTTCTTC
.	.	TRBV5-1	TRBJ2-3	CASSRGRSSDTQYF	TGCGCCAGCAGCCGGGGGCGTTCGTCAGATACGCAGTATTTT
TRBD2	.	TRBV7-9	TRBJ2-7	CATSTRLAGHEQYF	TGTGCCACCAGTACTCGGTTAGCGGGGCACGAGCAGTACTTC
TRBD1	.	TRBV20-1	TRBJ2-1	CSASFGGRGFEQFF	TGCAGTGCTAGCTTTGGAGGCAGGGGGTTCGAGCAGTTCTTC
.	.	TRBV20-1	TRBJ2-1	CSASISGLGSEQFF	TGCAGTGCTAGTATCTCGGGTTTGGGGAGTGAGCAGTTCTTC
TRBD2	.	TRBV10-3	TRBJ2-5	CAISGPRTSGGIQYF	TGTGCCATCAGTGGCCCCCGGACTAGCGGGGGGATACAGTACTTC
.	.	TRBV5-1	TRBJ1-4	CASSLTGTIDEKLFF	TGCGCCAGCAGCTTGACCGGGACAATCGACGAAAAACTGTTTTTT
.	.	TRBV28	TRBJ2-7	CASSSRDGRTIAYEQYF	TGTGCCAGCAGTTCCCGGGACGGCAGGACTATCGCCTACGAGCAGTACTTC
.	few	TRBV20-1	TRBJ1-5	CSARRPNQPQHF	TGCAGTGCTAGGAGACCTAATCAGCCCCAGCATTTT
.	.	TRBV6-5	TRBJ2-1	CASSYDTGSGEQFF	TGTGCCAGCAGTTACGATACAGGGTCAGGTGAGCAGTTCTTC
.	few	TRBV11-2	TRBJ2-7	CASSPSGRTGSYEQYF	TGTGCCAGCAGCCCCAGCGGCAGGACTGGCTCCTACGAGCAGTACTTC
TRBD2	.	TRBV11-2	TRBJ2-3	CASSREAGRVDTQYF	TGTGCCAGCAGCCGAGAGGCAGGGAGGGTGGATACGCAGTATTTT
TRBD1	few	TRBV20-1	TRBJ1-2	CSARTQGDYGYTF	TGCAGTGCTAGAACCCAGGGGGACTATGGCTACACCTTC
.	once	TRBV5-6	TRBJ2-3	CASSLEGTNTQYF	TGTGCCAGCAGCCTCGAAGGAACTAATACGCAGTATTTT
.	.	TRBV7-9	TRBJ1-1	CASCRGGSTEAFF	TGTGCCAGCTGCAGAGGGGGAAGCACTGAAGCTTTCTTT
.	.	TRBV11-1	TRBJ2-6	CASSLLDLSGANVLTF	TGTGCCAGCAGCCTACTTGACTTGTCTGGGGCCAACGTCCTGACTTTC
TRBD2	.	TRBV20-1	TRBJ2-5	CSARVAGGLVTQYF	TGCAGTGCTAGAGTAGCGGGGGGACTTGTGACCCAGTACTTC
.	.	TRBV27	TRBJ2-7	CASRTVGSSYEQYF	TGTGCCAGCAGGACGGTGGGCAGCTCCTACGAGCAGTACTTC
.	many	TRBV12-3/TRBV12-4	TRBJ2-3	CASSLRGRTDTQYF	TGTGCCAGCAGTTTAAGGGGGAGGACAGATACGCAGTATTTT
.	.	TRBV18	TRBJ1-1	CASSPGVHATEAFF	TGTGCCAGCTCACCCGGGGTTCACGCCACTGAAGCTTTCTTT
TRBD1	few	TRBV7-2	TRBJ2-5	CASSPSGTGWTQYF	TGTGCCAGCAGCCCCTCCGGGACAGGGTGGACCCAGTACTTC
.	.	TRBV20-1	TRBJ1-5	CSARDLSGDAQPQHF	TGCAGTGCTAGAGATCTAAGCGGGGATGCTCAGCCCCAGCATTTT
.	.	TRBV27	TRBJ2-3	CASSWGERTDTQYF	TGTGCCAGCAGTTGGGGGGAGCGCACAGATACGCAGTATTTT
TRBD2	few	TRBV4-3	TRBJ2-1	CASSQVGRGGSYNEQFF	TGCGCCAGCAGCCAAGTCGGCCGGGGAGGGTCCTACAATGAGCAGTTCTTC
.	.	TRBV12-3/TRBV12-4	TRBJ1-2	CASSSHQPSNCGYTF	TGTGCCAGCAGTTCCCACCAACCCAGTAACTGTGGCTACACCTTC
TRBD1	.	TRBV10-3	TRBJ2-5	CAISMGQGEETQYF	TGTGCCATCAGTATGGGACAGGGGGAGGAGACCCAGTACTTC
.	.	TRBV7-2	TRBJ2-3	CASSLAVGFSTDTQYF	TGTGCCAGCAGCTTAGCGGTAGGGTTTAGCACAGATACGCAGTATTTT
.	.	TRBV11-2	TRBJ2-1	CASSPGNHSRNEQFF	TGTGCCAGCAGCCCTGGGAACCATTCGAGGAATGAGCAGTTCTTC
.	.	TRBV29-1	TRBJ2-2	CSVFSGDREVGELFF	TGCAGCGTTTTCAGCGGAGACAGGGAGGTCGGGGAGCTGTTTTTT